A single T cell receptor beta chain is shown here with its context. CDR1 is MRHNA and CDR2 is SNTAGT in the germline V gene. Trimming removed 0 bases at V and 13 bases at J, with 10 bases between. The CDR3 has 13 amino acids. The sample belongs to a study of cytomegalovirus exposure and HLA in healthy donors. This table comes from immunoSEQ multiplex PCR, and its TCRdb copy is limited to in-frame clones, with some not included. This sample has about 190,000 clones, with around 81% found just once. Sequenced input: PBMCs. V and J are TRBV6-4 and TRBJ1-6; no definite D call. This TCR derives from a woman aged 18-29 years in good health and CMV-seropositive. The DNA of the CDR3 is TGTGCCAGCAGTGACTCGGGAGGTGGTCCCCTCCACTTT. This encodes CASSDSGGGPLHF.